A single sample gave rise to the 22 T cell receptor beta chains below, sequenced in a study of shared clonotypes between healthy human individuals. Assay: immunoSEQ multiplex PCR; the TCRdb copy retains only in-frame clones and omits some. In the table there are roughly 2.6 million clones, more than 80% of which are singletons. Sequenced sample: naive CD4+ T cells sorted from blood. Noted subset: CD45RA+ positively selected. These receptors originate from a man between 18 and 29 years old in good health.

The chain employs TRBV4-3 and TRBJ2-3; no clear D gene. The CDR3 is made up of 13 amino acids. Trimming took 1 base from V and 6 from J, leaving 8 bases between them. The germline gives CDR1 LGHNA, CDR2 YSLEER. CDR3 protein: CASSQGYVDTQYF. DNA for the CDR3: TGCGCCAGCAGCCAAGGTTATGTGGATACGCAGTATTTT.

This rearrangement joins TRBV7-8 to TRBJ2-1, with 9 nucleotides matching TRBD1. The junction had 8 bases not matched to a gene; V was cut back by 5 bases and J by 9 bases. CDR3 length: 14 amino acids. The germline V gene encodes CDR1 SGHVS and CDR2 FQNEAQ. The CDR3: CASSSRDRDTEQFF. CDR3 coding DNA: TGTGCCAGCAGCAGCCGGGACAGGGATACTGAGCAGTTCTTC.

This clone was recorded many times. In DNA, the CDR3 is TGTGCCAGCAGTGATCAAAGGGGGTGGAGAGAGACCCAGTACTTC. This encodes CASSDQRGWRETQYF. The chain couples TRBV2 to TRBJ2-5; TRBD1 is a possible D gene (6 bases). The length of the CDR3 is 15 residues. Germline-derived CDR1 and CDR2 are SNHLY and FYNNEI. The V end was cut by 3 bases, the J end by 4 bases, with 15 bases between.

The chain uses TRBV5-1 and TRBJ2-1, with TRBD2 matching over 8 bases. The V segment lost 0 bases and the J segment 4 bases; nucleotides outside the gene matches: 3. CDR1 and CDR2 from the germline V gene are SGHRS and YFSETQ. This CDR3 contains 15 residues. The CDR3 loop is CASSLDSGRYNEQFF. CDR3 nucleotides: TGCGCCAGCAGCTTGGACAGCGGGAGATACAATGAGCAGTTCTTC.

This rearrangement joins TRBV4-3 to TRBJ2-5; perhaps TRBD1 as D (6 bases). The CDR3 sequence is 15 residues long. V lost 1 base and J 3 bases, leaving 12 bases between the germline ends. Germline-derived CDR1 and CDR2 are LGHNA and YSLEER. The CDR3 DNA reads TGCGCCAGCAGCCAAGGGTGGGGGCTGGAAGAGACCCAGTACTTC. Amino acids: CASSQGWGLEETQYF.

V usage is TRBV25-1 and J usage is TRBJ2-2, with 7 bases aligning to TRBD2. The CDR3 has 15 amino acids. The germline V gene has CDR1 MGHDK and CDR2 SYGVNS. V shed 7 bases, J shed 4 bases, and the junction held 9 bases outside the gene matches. The CDR3 DNA reads TGTGCCAGCAAGAATGGGGGGGTGAGCACCGGGGAGCTGTTTTTT. Encoded protein: CASKNGGVSTGELFF. The full variable domain, in which reference TRBV25-1 and TRBJ2-2 provide the parts outside the CDR3, is EADIYQTPRYLVIGTGKKITLECSQTMGHDKMYWYQQDPGMELHLIHYSYGVNSTEKGDLSSESTVSRIRTEHFPLTLESARPSHTSQYLCASKNGGVSTGELFFGEGSRLTVL.

The V call is TRBV27, the J call TRBJ1-4; D not resolved. The CDR3 sequence is 15 residues long. Germline CDR1 reads MNHEY; CDR2 reads SMNVEV (reference sequence). The V end was cut by 2 bases, the J end by 5 bases, with 12 bases between. The CDR3 spells CASSLQALGNEKLFF. In DNA, the CDR3 is TGTGCCAGCAGTTTACAGGCCCTGGGGAATGAAAAACTGTTTTTT. Filled out from reference TRBV27 and TRBJ1-4, the complete variable domain reads EAQVTQNPRYLITVTGKKLTVTCSQNMNHEYMSWYRQDPGLGLRQIYYSMNVEVTDKGDVPEGYKVSRKEKRNFPLILESPSPNQTSLYFCASSLQALGNEKLFFGSGTQLSVL.

The genes are TRBV5-1 and TRBJ1-1; D is ambiguous. The V end lost 3 bases, the J end lost 3 bases, and 12 bases lay between the germline ends. CDR1 is SGHRS and CDR2 is YFSETQ in the germline V gene. This CDR3 has 14 amino acids. The CDR3 sequence is CASSYQQRDTEAFF. The CDR3 region has the DNA TGCGCCAGCAGCTATCAGCAGCGAGACACTGAAGCTTTCTTT.

V usage is TRBV6-1 and J usage is TRBJ2-1; the match to TRBD2 covers 7 bases. Germline-derived CDR1 and CDR2 are MNHNS and SASEGT. The V and J ends lost 8 bases and 0 bases, in that order; junction bases with no gene match: 4. The CDR3 is made up of 14 amino acids. Here the CDR3 reads CASGREASYNEQFF. The CDR3 nucleotides are TGTGCCAGCGGTCGGGAGGCCTCCTACAATGAGCAGTTCTTC.

V gene TRBV11-2 combines with J gene TRBJ1-1; 10 bases are a match to TRBD1. The junction had 7 bases not matched to a gene; V was cut back by 6 bases and J by 0 bases. Germline values: CDR1 SGHAT, CDR2 FQNNGV. The CDR3 totals 16 residues. The CDR3 sequence is CASSGQGGKLNTEAFF. CDR3 DNA sequence: TGTGCCAGCAGTGGACAGGGGGGAAAACTGAACACTGAAGCTTTCTTT.

This clone was picked up a small number of times. V and J are TRBV30 and TRBJ2-4; the D gene is possibly TRBD1 (5 bases). Germline CDR1 GTSNPN, CDR2 SVGIG (reference sequence). V was shortened by 2 bases and J by 7 bases, with 9 bases between the two germline ends. This CDR3 contains 12 residues. CDR3 coding DNA: TGTGCCTGGAGTTCGGCAGGGAACATTCAGTACTTC. This gives the protein CAWSSAGNIQYF.

The chain links TRBV11-2 to TRBJ2-7; no firm D call. Trimming took off 4 bases at V and 5 bases at J, with 12 bases between the two ends. The CDR3 is made up of 13 amino acids. CDR1 is SGHAT and CDR2 is FQNNGV in the germline V gene. CDR3 coding DNA: TGTGCCAGCAGCTCCGTTCAGCACCACGAGCAGTACTTC. This gives the protein CASSSVQHHEQYF.

The rearrangement links TRBV6-1 to TRBJ2-7; D possibly corresponds to TRBD1 (6 bases). The CDR3 has 15 residues. Germline assignment: CDR1 MNHNS and CDR2 SASEGT. V was trimmed by 1 base and J by 6 bases, leaving 16 bases between them. This chain's CDR3 is CASSEEKVVRGEQYF. The DNA for the CDR3 is TGTGCCAGCAGTGAAGAGAAAGTTGTCAGGGGCGAGCAGTACTTC.

The rearrangement links TRBV19 to TRBJ2-3; 10 bases agree with TRBD2. This CDR3 region has 16 residues. The V gene's germline CDR1 is LNHDA and CDR2 SQIVND (reference sequence). Germline trimming cut 4 bases from V and 4 bases from J; bases unmatched to any gene: 8. Here the CDR3 DNA reads TGTGCCAGTAGTACCACAGCGGGGGGGATATCAGATACGCAGTATTTT. Translating it yields CASSTTAGGISDTQYF.

V is TRBV5-6 and J is TRBJ2-1; D is unclear. V was pared by 6 bases and J by 4 bases, with 23 bases between. Germline CDR1 reads SGHDT; CDR2 reads YYEEEE. The CDR3 is 17 residues long. The CDR3 here is CASMKALGPHYYNEQFF. CDR3 DNA: TGTGCCAGCATGAAGGCCCTCGGGCCTCATTATTACAATGAGCAGTTCTTC.

The chain carries TRBV7-8 and TRBJ2-1; D is undetermined. The CDR3 consists of 15 residues. V was clipped by 0 bases and J by 4 bases, with 10 bases between them. From germline, CDR1 is SGHVS and CDR2 FQNEAQ. The CDR3 DNA reads TGTGCCAGCAGCTTAGCGTGGTTGGGTTACAATGAGCAGTTCTTC. Translation gives CASSLAWLGYNEQFF.

The genes are TRBV7-8 and TRBJ2-1; TRBD2 agrees at 14 bases. The CDR3 length is 17 residues. Germline CDR1 is SGHVS and CDR2 is FQNEAQ. Trimming removed 5 bases from V and 8 bases from J; junction bases left unmatched: 11. In nucleotides, the CDR3 is TGTGCCAGCAGCCCCCTTAAGACTAGCGGGGGGGCCTATGAGCAGTTCTTC. It encodes CASSPLKTSGGAYEQFF.

Comment on this clone: This sample also contains other DNA sequences that code for the same CDR3. The V call is TRBV4-3, the J call TRBJ1-1; D uncertain. This CDR3 region has 13 residues. Germline values: CDR1 LGHNA, CDR2 YSLEER. The ends were cut back, 1 base at V and 1 base at J, with 4 bases in the middle. The CDR3: CASSQVRNTEAFF. The DNA for the CDR3 is TGCGCCAGCAGCCAAGTCAGGAACACTGAAGCTTTCTTT.

This chain links TRBV7-2 with TRBJ2-3, with no clear D. The CDR3 length is 14 residues. Germline V CDR1 and CDR2: SGHTA, FQGNSA. V lost 0 bases, J lost 4 bases, and 8 bases lay in between. CDR3 DNA: TGTGCCAGCAGCTTAGCGGGATGGGCAGATACGCAGTATTTT. Its translation: CASSLAGWADTQYF.

The chain has TRBV5-1 and TRBJ2-2, with D possibly called TRBD1 or TRBD2 (5 bases each). CDR1 SGHRS and CDR2 YFSETQ come from the germline V gene. The CDR3 extends over 15 amino acids. V lost 1 base and J 6 bases, leaving 13 bases between the germline ends. The CDR3: CASSLSVGGAGELFF. In DNA, the CDR3 is TGCGCCAGCAGCTTGAGTGTTGGGGGAGCCGGGGAGCTGTTTTTT.

This rearrangement joins TRBV19 to TRBJ2-7; the D gene is possibly TRBD1 (6 bases). The germline V gene has CDR1 LNHDA and CDR2 SQIVND (reference sequence). This CDR3 has 17 residues. The germline V and J ends were trimmed by 2 bases and 2 bases, with 19 bases remaining between them. The CDR3 DNA reads TGTGCCAGTAGTATAACCTTAAACGCAGGGGATACCTACGAGCAGTACTTC. This codes for CASSITLNAGDTYEQYF.

This clone has only one observation. The same CDR3 can be traced to other DNA sequences in this sample. V and J are TRBV5-1 and TRBJ2-3; 11 nucleotides agree with TRBD1. CDR1 is SGHRS, CDR2 YFSETQ, per germline. Trimming cost V 7 bases and J 4 bases; bases outside gene matches: 5. CDR3 length: 14 residues. CDR3 sequence reads: CASYRDRGADTQYF. CDR3 DNA sequence: TGCGCCAGCTACCGGGACAGGGGGGCAGATACGCAGTATTTT. The variable domain in full, completed from reference TRBV5-1 and TRBJ2-3, reads KAGVTQTPRYLIKTRGQQVTLSCSPISGHRSVSWYQQTPGQGLQFLFEYFSETQRNKGNFPGRFSGRQFSNSRSEMNVSTLELGDSALYLCASYRDRGADTQYFGPGTRLTVL.